Included here is one TCR beta chain sequence, with context. This clone appeared many times. This clone's antigen is unknown. One base away there is no much larger clone; base qualities are not given. The protocol used for the library was PCR. Instrument used: Illumina HiSeq 4000. High-throughput sequencing was used to profile the TCR beta-chain CDR3 region of every patient. The source study handled its data this way. Drawing on CDR3 differences between clinicopathological groups, the researchers built a classifier meant to tell apart patients with distant-metastatic papillary thyroid cancer. Repertoire diversity was assessed with the Shannon index, and tumor-blood repertoire similarity with the Morisita-Horn index. The public reads were quality trimmed at Q25 with fastp and then assembled into clones with MiXCR by TCRdb, keeping productive beta chains. These V and J calls are TCRdb output, not the study's own analysis. In this sample the table shows roughly 21,000 clones, roughly a quarter of which occur a single time. The ten largest clones add up to about 20% of the sample.

No patient had received any treatment before thyroid surgery. Using T-cell receptor beta sequencing, the researchers looked back retrospectively at clinical samples from patients, gathered between about 2012 and 2018. This sample was taken from a study of metastatic and nonmetastatic thyroid tumors (TCRdb year 2020). Context from the whole study: Repertoires were compared across peripheral blood and tumor or nodule tissue samples from malignant and benign thyroid patients.

Counted from cysteine to phenylalanine, this CDR3 has 15 amino acids. The entry retains the CDR3 DNA only, 45 bases that are in frame from base 1. CDR1 and CDR2 were assigned from the germline V gene as SGHTA and FQGNSA. Clipping removes 5 bases from V and 2 bases from J, with 8 as the unmatched junction base count. What the research found in general, with its limitations: TCR beta diversity was reported as significantly higher in malignant tumors than in benign nodules, in both blood and tumor samples.

The TCR originated in a female donor with papillary thyroid cancer or a benign thyroid nodule (not recorded which). Some clones in this sample may be carry-over from other donors' samples. The chain was built from TRBV7-2 and TRBJ1-2; 7 central nucleotides agree with TRBD1. Sequenced: blood. The nucleotide sequence reads as follows: TGTGCCAGCAGCCAACACAGGGGCTTCAACTATGGCTACACCTTC. This encodes CASSQHRGFNYGYTF. With all but the CDR3 taken from the reference TRBV7-2 and TRBJ1-2 genes, the full variable domain is: GAGVSQSPSNKVTEKGKDVELRCDPISGHTALYWYRQSLGQGLEFLIYFQGNSAPDKSGLPSDRFSAERTGGSVSTLTIQRTQQEDSAVYLCASSQHRGFNYGYTFGSGTRLTVV.